One sample yielded the 24 T cell receptor beta chains listed below, sequenced in a study of identical twins. TCRdb recomputed calls from the 5' RACE reads with MiXCR, one row per CDR3 protein. The top ten clones hold 0.44% of a sample with 510,000 or so distinct CDR3 sequences, approximately 16% of them seen once. The sample also formed part of further work on yellow fever vaccine responses in identical twins.

What was sequenced was CD4+ T cells sorted from blood. The source of these receptors is a woman aged 18-29 years in good health.

This clonotype was found a few times. Its ends do not fully match the called genes, so a read error is possible. V is TRBV4-1 and J is TRBJ2-5, with 13 positions matching TRBD2. The CDR3 consists of 19 residues. Germline loops: CDR1 MGHRA, CDR2 YSYEKL. DNA of the CDR3: TGCGCCAGCAGCCAGCGATATGGGACTAGCGGGGCGTACCAAGAGACCCAGTACTTT. Protein sequence: CASSQRYGTSGAYQETQYF.

The genes are TRBV5-1 and TRBJ1-2; 7 bases are a match to TRBD1. CDR3 length: 14 residues. Trimming at V came to 4 bases and at J to 3 bases, leaving 6 bases not matched to a gene. The V gene's germline CDR1 is SGHRS and CDR2 YFSETQ. CDR3 in amino acids: CASSTRQGDYGYTF. The CDR3 region has the DNA TGCGCCAGCAGCACCCGACAGGGAGACTATGGCTACACCTTC.

The gene calls are TRBV12-3 or TRBV12-4 and TRBJ2-3; D is ambiguous. Trimming removed 3 bases at V and 7 bases at J, with 11 bases between. The CDR3 is 13 residues long. The CDR3, as DNA: TGTGCCAGCAGTTTCGAACAAGGAAATACGCAGTATTTT. It encodes CASSFEQGNTQYF.

This clonotype has just a few counts. This sequence joins TRBV6-1 and TRBJ2-4; 9 bases align to TRBD1. The germline V gene encodes CDR1 MNHNS and CDR2 SASEGT. The V segment lost 4 bases and the J segment 4 bases; nucleotides outside the gene matches: 5. CDR3 length: 15 residues. The CDR3 sequence: CASSARQGGKNIQYF. The CDR3 DNA reads as TGTGCCAGCAGTGCTCGACAGGGGGGGAAAAACATTCAGTACTTC.

This chain joins TRBV20-1 and TRBJ2-7, with 8 bases that match TRBD1. The trim removed 2 bases at V and 5 bases at J, leaving 8 bases unmatched. This CDR3 spans 14 amino acids. The germline V gene encodes CDR1 DFQATT and CDR2 SNEGSKA (reference sequence). The CDR3 DNA sequence: TGCAGTGCTAGACACCCACAGGGGGGCCACGAGCAGTACGTC. It codes for CSARHPQGGHEQYV.

This clonotype has more than one count but fewer than ten. The rearrangement uses TRBV20-1 and TRBJ2-3; 9 bases line up with TRBD1. The CDR3 has 15 amino acids. Germline loops: CDR1 DFQATT, CDR2 SNEGSKA (reference sequence). The J segment lost 2 bases and the V segment lost 3 bases, leaving 6 bases of the junction unmatched. The CDR3 spells CSASVGTGYTDTQYF. The DNA for the CDR3 is TGCAGTGCTAGCGTCGGGACAGGGTACACAGATACGCAGTATTTT.

This clonotype has more than one count but fewer than ten. The chain is built from TRBV9 and TRBJ1-1; 9 bases line up with TRBD1. Germline-derived CDR1 and CDR2 are SGDLS and YYNGEE. This CDR3 spans 14 amino acids. Germline trimming cut 0 bases from V and 4 bases from J; bases unmatched to any gene: 1. The CDR3 protein is CASSVEQGATEAFF. The CDR3 nucleotides are TGTGCCAGCAGCGTAGAACAGGGGGCCACTGAAGCTTTCTTT.

This clonotype was recorded a few times. The chain has TRBV10-3 and TRBJ1-1; no firm D call. The CDR3 length is 15 residues. Deletions cut 0 bases from V and 3 bases from J, with 11 bases between. Germline lookup yields CDR1 ENHRY and CDR2 SYGVKD. CDR3 coding DNA: TGTGCCATCAGTGAGTCAAGGACTTCCCACACTGAAGCTTTCTTT. It codes for CAISESRTSHTEAFF.

This clonotype was seen more than once but under ten times. The V call is TRBV12-3 or TRBV12-4, the J call TRBJ2-5; weak D call: TRBD1 (6 bases). V lost 3 bases, J lost 2 bases, and 13 bases lay in between. The CDR3 is 15 amino acids. This CDR3 is CASSFVGGPQETQYF. The CDR3 nucleotides read TGTGCCAGCAGTTTCGTAGGGGGTCCACAAGAGACCCAGTACTTC.

The chain has TRBV24-1 and TRBJ2-7; D perhaps matches TRBD1 (5 bases). V lost 3 bases to trimming and J lost 6 bases, with 11 bases between them. The CDR3 runs to 13 residues. Germline CDR1 reads KGHDR; CDR2 reads SFDVKD. CDR3 coding DNA: TGTGCCACCAGTGATGAAGGACACCGCGAGCAGTACTTC. Amino acid sequence: CATSDEGHREQYF.

The V gene is TRBV24-1, the J gene TRBJ2-1, with 11 positions matching TRBD2. The CDR3 extends over 19 amino acids. Germline CDR1 is KGHDR and CDR2 is SFDVKD. V trimming: 1 base; J trimming: 3 bases; junction bases outside the gene matches: 10. Here the CDR3 reads CATSDFRPTSGGNYNEQFF. As DNA, the CDR3 is TGTGCCACCAGTGATTTTCGCCCCACTAGCGGGGGAAACTACAATGAGCAGTTCTTC.

This clonotype was recorded at least ten times. V gene TRBV5-1 combines with J gene TRBJ2-5; TRBD1 is a possible D gene (6 bases). The V gene lost 7 bases and the J gene lost 5 bases, with 15 bases spanning the gap. The CDR3 consists of 13 residues. Germline CDR1 and CDR2: SGHRS and YFSETQ. CDR3 bases: TGCGCCAGCGCCGGGGACAACGAGGAGACCCAGTACTTC. Its translation: CASAGDNEETQYF.

This clonotype has a handful of counts. This rearrangement joins TRBV20-1 to TRBJ2-1, with D hard to call. Germline V CDR1 and CDR2: DFQATT, SNEGSKA (reference sequence). The CDR3 is 16 residues long. Trimming stripped 0 bases from V and 0 bases from J, with 12 bases between. In nucleotides, the CDR3 is TGCAGTGCTAGAGATTTGGGCCCTAGCTCCTACAATGAGCAGTTCTTC. This codes for CSARDLGPSSYNEQFF.

This clonotype was observed a handful of times. The chain combines TRBV5-1 with TRBJ2-2, with D perhaps matching TRBD1 or TRBD2 (5 bases each). CDR1 SGHRS and CDR2 YFSETQ come from the germline V gene. V was pared by 3 bases and J by 2 bases, with 17 bases between. The CDR3 loop spans 17 amino acids. The CDR3 loop is CASSYDAGTVNTGELFF. The CDR3 DNA is TGCGCCAGCAGCTACGACGCCGGGACGGTCAACACCGGGGAGCTGTTTTTT.

V and J are TRBV23-1 and TRBJ2-6, with D uncertain. TRBV23-1 is flagged as an ORF with uncertain function. This CDR3 comprises 16 residues. The V end lost 8 bases, the J end lost 1 base, and 15 bases lay between the germline ends. The CDR3 spells CASSPSTTSGANVLTF. The CDR3 region has the DNA TGCGCCAGCTCTCCTTCGACGACTTCTGGGGCCAACGTCCTGACTTTC.

This clonotype was detected a few times. The chain carries TRBV12-3 or TRBV12-4 and TRBJ1-3; D unresolved. The CDR3 is made up of 12 amino acids. Trimming cost V 7 bases and J 3 bases, with 7 bases left between them. The CDR3 sequence: CASIRLGNTIYF. The CDR3 coding sequence is TGTGCCAGCATCAGACTTGGAAACACCATATATTTT.

The V gene is TRBV4-1, the J gene TRBJ2-7; 9 bases fit TRBD1. CDR1 is MGHRA and CDR2 is YSYEKL in the germline V gene. V lost 4 bases, J lost 4 bases, and 5 bases stayed unmatched. The CDR3 has 14 residues. CDR3: CASSRRDREYEQYF. The CDR3 DNA is TGCGCCAGCAGCCGCCGGGACAGGGAGTACGAGCAGTACTTC.

This clonotype was counted many times. The chain uses TRBV11-2 and TRBJ2-3, with 12 bases matching TRBD2. With 3 bases clipped from V and 7 bases from J, the junction kept 5 bases outside the gene matches. The length of the CDR3 is 15 residues. Germline CDR1 reads SGHAT; CDR2 reads FQNNGV. CDR3 loop: CASSFGLAGRYTQYF. The DNA for the CDR3 is TGTGCCAGCAGCTTCGGACTAGCGGGACGGTATACGCAGTATTTT. Using reference TRBV11-2 and TRBJ2-3 for the parts outside the CDR3, the full variable domain is EAGVAQSPRYKIIEKRQSVAFWCNPISGHATLYWYQQILGQGPKLLIQFQNNGVVDDSQLPKDRFSAERLKGVDSTLKIQPAKLEDSAVYLCASSFGLAGRYTQYFGPGTRLTVL.

The gene calls are TRBV7-9 and TRBJ2-7; 8 bases fit TRBD1. Germline CDR1 SEHNR, CDR2 FQNEAQ (reference sequence). The CDR3 spans 16 residues. V was clipped by 2 bases and J by 3 bases; unmatched bases: 9. CDR3 protein: CASSLTSGTGFYEQYF. CDR3 DNA sequence: TGTGCCAGCAGCTTAACCTCCGGGACAGGCTTCTACGAGCAGTACTTC. The whole variable domain, remainder taken from reference TRBV7-9 and TRBJ2-7, is DTGVSQNPRHKITKRGQNVTFRCDPISEHNRLYWYRQTLGQGPEFLTYFQNEAQLEKSRLLSDRFSAERPKGSFSTLEIQRTEQGDSAMYLCASSLTSGTGFYEQYFGPGTRLTVT.

This clonotype occurred a few times. The chain carries TRBV12-3 or TRBV12-4 and TRBJ1-2, with 9 bases lining up with TRBD1. The J segment lost 7 bases and the V segment lost 7 bases, leaving 10 bases of the junction unmatched. The CDR3 extends over 14 amino acids. CDR3 region: CASTLGQGVSGYTF. Written as DNA, the CDR3 is TGTGCCAGCACTTTGGGACAGGGTGTGTCTGGCTACACCTTC.

This clonotype occurred a few times. The chain employs TRBV20-1 and TRBJ1-1; 7 nucleotides align to TRBD1. V lost 2 bases to trimming and J lost 1 base; unmatched junction nucleotides: 7. The CDR3 length is 15 residues. Per germline, CDR1 DFQATT and CDR2 SNEGSKA (reference sequence). The CDR3 nucleotides are TGCAGTGCTAGAAGGGGGCAAGTCACGAACACTGAAGCTTTCTTT. This encodes CSARRGQVTNTEAFF.

This clonotype has ten or more counts. The chain recombines TRBV24-1 with TRBJ2-3; the match to TRBD2 covers 7 bases. This CDR3 region has 15 residues. CDR1 KGHDR and CDR2 SFDVKD come from the germline V gene. The J segment lost 4 bases and the V segment lost 4 bases, leaving 7 bases of the junction unmatched. The CDR3 region is CATSEPGRGADTQYF. CDR3 coding DNA: TGTGCCACCAGTGAACCCGGACGGGGGGCAGATACGCAGTATTTT.

The chain carries TRBV28 and TRBJ2-7; 7 nucleotides line up with TRBD2. Trimming cost V 5 bases and J 7 bases; bases outside gene matches: 8. This CDR3 is 13 amino acids long. CDR1 is MDHEN, CDR2 SYDVKM, per germline. CDR3 in amino acids: CASSRGREGEQYF. CDR3 in DNA: TGTGCCAGCAGTCGGGGCAGGGAGGGGGAGCAGTACTTC.

This clonotype has at least ten counts. J is TRBJ1-5 and V is TRBV12-3 or TRBV12-4; D is unresolved. V was cut by 8 bases and J by 1 base, with 12 bases left in between. The CDR3 runs 14 residues. CDR3 in amino acids: CASALEGSNQPQHF. The CDR3 bases are TGTGCCAGCGCCCTCGAGGGAAGCAATCAGCCCCAGCATTTT.